A single sample is the source of the 30 T cell receptor beta chains below, sequenced in a study of T-cell reconstitution after alpha-beta-depleted transplantation in children. The authors prepared the TCRbeta library with unique molecular identifiers. TCRdb reanalysed the PCR reads using MiXCR and keeps one entry per CDR3 protein. The sample yields approximately 6,800 distinct CDR3 sequences, 4% to 5.5% seen once. The input for sequencing was PBMCs, mostly from graft donor cells, taken 180 days after TCRalphabeta/CD19-depleted stem cell transplant. These receptors all stem from a child less than two years old who had a stem cell transplant for acute myeloid leukemia, so the T cells may come from the graft donor.

At least ten counts were recorded for this clonotype. V and J are TRBV3-1 and TRBJ2-3; 9 nucleotides line up with TRBD2. J was trimmed by 4 bases and V by 1 base; bases with no gene match: 6. Per germline, CDR1 LGHDT and CDR2 YNNKEL (reference sequence). The CDR3 loop spans 16 amino acids. CDR3 coding DNA: TGTGCCAGCAGCCAAGGGCTAGCGGGGAGCCCAGATACGCAGTATTTT. Translated: CASSQGLAGSPDTQYF.

This clonotype is labeled as medium-sized. The chain recombines TRBV20-1 with TRBJ2-3, with 9 bases fitting TRBD2. The V gene's germline CDR1 is DFQATT and CDR2 SNEGSKA (reference sequence). J lost 0 bases, V lost 5 bases, and 9 bases had no gene match. The CDR3 has 16 amino acids. This chain's CDR3 is CSAHLAGRDSTDTQYF. In nucleotides, the CDR3 is TGCAGTGCTCATCTAGCGGGGAGAGATAGCACAGATACGCAGTATTTT.

This clonotype was counted at least ten times. This rearrangement joins TRBV24-1 to TRBJ2-2, with 7 positions matching TRBD1. The CDR3 is 16 residues long. Germline V gives CDR1 KGHDR, CDR2 SFDVKD. V lost 3 bases, J lost 2 bases, and 5 bases stayed unmatched. The CDR3 sequence: CATSDPHRGNTGELFF. The CDR3 DNA follows: TGTGCCACCAGTGATCCTCACAGGGGTAACACCGGGGAGCTGTTTTTT.

This clonotype was found many times. The genes are TRBV10-3 and TRBJ2-1; 12 bases map to TRBD2. This CDR3 comprises 14 residues. V shed 10 bases, J shed 8 bases, and the junction held 9 bases outside the gene matches. Germline assignment: CDR1 ENHRY and CDR2 SYGVKD. The CDR3 here is CASGLAGSEDEQFF. CDR3 bases: TGTGCCAGTGGACTAGCGGGATCTGAGGATGAGCAGTTCTTC.

This clonotype is medium-sized in the sample. This rearrangement joins TRBV10-3 to TRBJ2-5, with no clear D. V was trimmed by 4 bases and J by 3 bases, leaving 6 bases between them. Germline CDR1 reads ENHRY; CDR2 reads SYGVKD. This CDR3 spans 12 amino acids. CDR3 bases: TGTGCCATCAGTGGACGGGAAGAGACCCAGTACTTC. This gives the protein CAISGREETQYF.

The genes are TRBV7-3 and TRBJ2-1, with D tentatively TRBD1 (5 bases). The CDR3 is made up of 17 amino acids. Germline values: CDR1 SGHTA, CDR2 FQGTGA. The V end was cut by 5 bases, the J end by 0 bases, with 17 bases between. CDR3 sequence reads: CASSPSKGVVSYNEQFF. CDR3 nucleotide sequence: TGTGCCAGCAGCCCCTCCAAAGGGGTGGTCTCCTACAATGAGCAGTTCTTC.

By sample fraction, this clonotype is medium-sized. In DNA, the CDR3 is TGTGCCAGCAGCCCAACAACTGGAAACACCATATATTTT. It is translated as CASSPTTGNTIYF. V gene TRBV11-2 combines with J gene TRBJ1-3; D is unclear. Germline CDR1 reads SGHAT; CDR2 reads FQNNGV. Trimming left V 5 bases short and J 2 bases short, with 7 bases between. This CDR3 contains 13 residues. The full variable domain, with the rest looked up from reference TRBV11-2 and TRBJ1-3, is EAGVAQSPRYKIIEKRQSVAFWCNPISGHATLYWYQQILGQGPKLLIQFQNNGVVDDSQLPKDRFSAERLKGVDSTLKIQPAKLEDSAVYLCASSPTTGNTIYFGEGSWLTVV.

By sample share, this clonotype is medium-sized. The chain joins TRBV5-1 to TRBJ2-5; maybe TRBD2 (7 bases). Per the germline V gene, CDR1 is SGHRS and CDR2 is YFSETQ. This CDR3 is built from 15 residues. V was shortened by 2 bases and J by 1 base, with 12 bases between the two germline ends. The DNA of the CDR3 is TGCGCCAGCAGCTTCCCCGCGGGGGCCCAAGAGACCCAGTACTTC. The encoded protein is CASSFPAGAQETQYF.

This clonotype was seen ten or more times. The CDR3 sequence: CASSQDRDRVGGYTF. In nucleotides, the CDR3 is TGTGCCAGCAGCCAAGATAGGGACAGGGTCGGTGGCTACACCTTC. The J gene is TRBJ1-2, the V gene TRBV3-1; TRBD1 matches at 9 bases. From germline, CDR1 is LGHDT and CDR2 YNNKEL (reference sequence). This CDR3 comprises 15 residues. V trimming: 0 bases; J trimming: 7 bases; junction bases outside the gene matches: 6.

This clonotype was observed at least ten times. The chain has TRBV20-1 and TRBJ2-1, with D unresolved. Trimming pared 1 base from V and 4 bases from J, leaving 14 bases between. Germline V gene sequence: CDR1 DFQATT, CDR2 SNEGSKA (reference sequence). This CDR3 is built from 15 residues. The CDR3 loop reads CSARVPPSRYNEQFF. Here the CDR3 DNA reads TGCAGTGCTAGAGTCCCCCCCAGTAGGTACAATGAGCAGTTCTTC.

This clonotype was counted ten times or more. The V call is TRBV6-1, the J call TRBJ1-5; D not certain. The CDR3 loop spans 13 amino acids. Trimming pared 2 bases from V and 0 bases from J, leaving 2 bases between. The germline V gene encodes CDR1 MNHNS and CDR2 SASEGT. The CDR3: CASSEHSNQPQHF. CDR3 nucleotides: TGTGCCAGCAGTGAACATAGCAATCAGCCCCAGCATTTT.

This clonotype has a count of ten or more. CDR3 nucleotides: TGTGCCACCAGCAGAGACCAAACGCGGTCAGATACGCAGTATTTT. Protein sequence: CATSRDQTRSDTQYF. The chain carries TRBV15 and TRBJ2-3; D gene ambiguous. Germline V gives CDR1 LNHNV, CDR2 YYDKDF (reference sequence). This CDR3 is built from 15 residues. The germline V and J ends were trimmed by 0 bases and 4 bases, with 11 bases remaining between them. The variable domain in full, completed from reference TRBV15 and TRBJ2-3, reads DAMVIQNPRYQVTQFGKPVTLSCSQTLNHNVMYWYQQKSSQAPKLLFHYYDKDFNNEADTPDNFQSRRPNTSFCFLDIRSPGLGDTAMYLCATSRDQTRSDTQYFGPGTRLTVL.

This clonotype is classed as medium-sized. V usage is TRBV4-1 and J usage is TRBJ1-4, with 7 bases fitting TRBD1. Germline CDR1 and CDR2: MGHRA and YSYEKL. There are 15 residues in the CDR3. Germline trimming cut 4 bases from V and 0 bases from J; bases unmatched to any gene: 2. This chain's CDR3 is CASSLTGATNEKLFF. CDR3 DNA sequence: TGCGCCAGCAGCCTCACAGGGGCAACTAATGAAAAACTGTTTTTT.

This clonotype was observed at least ten times. The chain uses TRBV5-1 and TRBJ1-5, with no clear D. The CDR3 sequence is 17 residues long. Germline assignment: CDR1 SGHRS and CDR2 YFSETQ. Trimming pared 4 bases from V and 0 bases from J, leaving 17 bases between. For the CDR3, the DNA is TGCGCCAGCAGCCCCCGTGGAGGGCCCTATAGCAATCAGCCCCAGCATTTT. Encoded protein: CASSPRGGPYSNQPQHF.

By share, this clonotype ranks as medium-sized. The chain combines TRBV4-2 with TRBJ2-5; possibly TRBD1 for D (5 bases). The CDR3 consists of 13 residues. Per the germline V gene, CDR1 is LGHNA and CDR2 is YNFKEQ. V was trimmed by 6 bases and J by 2 bases, leaving 10 bases between them. Here the CDR3 reads CASSPRTQETQYF. The CDR3 bases are TGTGCCAGCAGTCCCCGGACACAAGAGACCCAGTACTTC.

This clonotype was counted ten times or more. This sequence joins TRBV12-3 or TRBV12-4 and TRBJ2-1; the match to TRBD2 covers 9 bases. CDR3 size: 16 residues. Losses at the gene ends were 5 bases for V and 7 bases for J; bases not matched to a gene: 12. CDR3 nucleotides: TGTGCCAGCAGTCCCGCGACTAGCGGAGCTGGAAATGAGCAGTTCTTC. Residues: CASSPATSGAGNEQFF.

By sample share, this clonotype is medium-sized (0.01 to 0.1%). V gene TRBV7-2 combines with J gene TRBJ1-1; 11 bases are shared with TRBD1. Germline trimming cut 4 bases from V and 4 bases from J; bases unmatched to any gene: 5. Germline lookup yields CDR1 SGHTA and CDR2 FQGNSA. This CDR3 spans 15 amino acids. This CDR3 is CASSWTGGGSTEAFF. DNA of the CDR3: TGTGCCAGCAGCTGGACAGGGGGCGGGAGCACTGAAGCTTTCTTT. Looking up the rest from reference TRBV7-2 and TRBJ1-1 gives the full variable domain: GAGVSQSPSNKVTEKGKDVELRCDPISGHTALYWYRQSLGQGLEFLIYFQGNSAPDKSGLPSDRFSAERTGGSVSTLTIQRTQQEDSAVYLCASSWTGGGSTEAFFGQGTRLTVV.

This clonotype was detected ten times or more. The chain employs TRBV24-1 and TRBJ2-7; 7 bases map to TRBD1. CDR3 size: 14 residues. J was trimmed by 0 bases and V by 3 bases; bases with no gene match: 1. Germline CDR1 and CDR2: KGHDR and SFDVKD. The CDR3 sequence: CATSDRDSSYEQYF. The CDR3 DNA reads as TGTGCCACCAGTGATCGGGACAGCTCCTACGAGCAGTACTTC.

The table lists this clonotype with many counts. The V call is TRBV2, the J call TRBJ2-4; perhaps TRBD1 as D (5 bases). This CDR3 spans 14 amino acids. CDR1 SNHLY and CDR2 FYNNEI come from the germline V gene. Trimming removed 3 bases from V and 5 bases from J, with 11 bases in between. In DNA, the CDR3 is TGTGCCAGCAGTGAGCCAAGGGGTGAAAACATTCAGTACTTC. Translated: CASSEPRGENIQYF.

In this sample, this clonotype turned up many times. The chain employs TRBV6-1 and TRBJ2-7, with D uncertain. The CDR3 totals 15 residues. V lost 1 base and J lost 0, with 10 bases in between. The germline V gene encodes CDR1 MNHNS and CDR2 SASEGT. The CDR3 sequence is CASSEDGLPSYEQYF. The CDR3 region has the DNA TGTGCCAGCAGTGAAGACGGCCTCCCCTCCTACGAGCAGTACTTC.

This clonotype was counted many times. The CDR3 region is CSEGQVAYNEQFF. CDR3 coding DNA: TGCAGTGAGGGACAGGTCGCCTACAATGAGCAGTTCTTC. The rearrangement links TRBV20-1 to TRBJ2-1, with 8 bases that match TRBD1. Germline values: CDR1 DFQATT, CDR2 SNEGSKA (reference sequence). J was trimmed by 2 bases and V by 7 bases; bases with no gene match: 4. The CDR3 runs to 13 residues.

This clonotype was seen repeatedly, ten times or more. The J gene is TRBJ2-1, the V gene TRBV18; D remains unclear. The germline V gene encodes CDR1 KGHSH and CDR2 LQKENI. Trimming stripped 0 bases from V and 6 bases from J, with 15 bases between. The CDR3 is 16 amino acids. As DNA, the CDR3 is TGTGCCAGCTCACCACCGGGGAACTTCGGAGTCAATGAGCAGTTCTTC. It specifies CASSPPGNFGVNEQFF.

This clonotype was recorded many times. V gene TRBV21-1 combines with J gene TRBJ2-2. TRBV21-1 has pseudogene status. The CDR3 sequence is 14 residues long. CDR3 DNA sequence: TGTGCCAGCAGCCAGACTCCGAACACCGGGGAGCTGTTTTTT. It encodes CASSQTPNTGELFF.

This clonotype was counted ten times or more. The chain links TRBV5-1 to TRBJ2-7; no clear D gene. The germline V gene has CDR1 SGHRS and CDR2 YFSETQ. Trimming pared 3 bases from V and 2 bases from J, leaving 15 bases between. This CDR3 has 15 residues. In DNA form, the CDR3 reads TGCGCCAGCAGCTCCGCGAGCCAGGCAGCCTACGAGCAGTACTTC. Translated: CASSSASQAAYEQYF.

This clonotype was seen at least ten times. V gene TRBV7-9 combines with J gene TRBJ2-3; D could derive from TRBD1 or TRBD2 (5 bases each). The ends were cut back, 10 bases at V and 3 bases at J, with 17 bases in the middle. CDR3 length: 14 residues. CDR1 is SEHNR and CDR2 is FQNEAQ in the germline V gene (reference sequence). CDR3 protein: CATSKGTATDTQYF. Written as DNA, the CDR3 is TGTGCCACCTCAAAGGGGACGGCAACAGATACGCAGTATTTT. The variable domain in full, with the rest retrieved from reference TRBV7-9 and TRBJ2-3, is DTGVSQNPRHKITKRGQNVTFRCDPISEHNRLYWYRQTLGQGPEFLTYFQNEAQLEKSRLLSDRFSAERPKGSFSTLEIQRTEQGDSAMYLCATSKGTATDTQYFGPGTRLTVL.

This clonotype showed up many times. The chain's CDR3 is CASSLEAVDQETQYF. Here the CDR3 DNA reads TGTGCCAGCAGCTTAGAGGCCGTGGATCAAGAGACCCAGTACTTC. V and J are TRBV7-9 and TRBJ2-5, with D uncertain. With 1 base removed from V and 2 bases from J, the gap between germline ends came to 11 bases. CDR3 size: 15 residues. The germline V gene encodes CDR1 SEHNR and CDR2 FQNEAQ (reference sequence).

At least ten counts were recorded for this clonotype. The chain carries TRBV18 and TRBJ1-4; D is unclear. This CDR3 comprises 13 residues. In germline, CDR1 is KGHSH, CDR2 LQKENI. Trimming left V 3 bases short and J 8 bases short, with 10 bases between. CDR3 loop: CASSPSRKEKLFF. The CDR3 region has the DNA TGTGCCAGCTCACCGTCGAGGAAGGAAAAACTGTTTTTT.

This clonotype was seen at least ten times. The chain joins TRBV6-6 to TRBJ2-7, with 9 bases identical to TRBD2. The CDR3 loop spans 13 amino acids. Trimming took 11 bases from V and 6 from J; bases not matched to a gene: 11. Germline V gene sequence: CDR1 MNHNY, CDR2 SVGAGI (reference sequence). The CDR3 region has the DNA TGTGCCGTAAGACCGGGACTAGCTTTCGAGCAGTACTTC. This codes for CAVRPGLAFEQYF.

Ten or more counts support this clonotype. The V call is TRBV5-1, the J call TRBJ1-5; D is uncertain. The V gene lost 2 bases and the J gene lost 6 bases, with 12 bases spanning the gap. The CDR3 sequence is 14 residues long. Germline values: CDR1 SGHRS, CDR2 YFSETQ. CDR3 loop: CASSFGGIGQPQHF. The CDR3, as DNA: TGCGCCAGCAGCTTTGGTGGCATAGGTCAGCCCCAGCATTTT.

At least ten counts were recorded for this clonotype. The rearrangement links TRBV28 to TRBJ1-1; D might be TRBD1 (5 bases). V dropped 7 bases and J dropped 1 base, with 16 bases sitting between them. CDR1 MDHEN and CDR2 SYDVKM come from the germline V gene. The CDR3 loop spans 15 amino acids. The CDR3 protein is CASNPGWRTNTEAFF. The CDR3 nucleotides read TGTGCCAGCAACCCAGGGTGGCGGACGAACACTGAAGCTTTCTTT.